The 23 T cell receptor beta chains in this list originate from one sample, sequenced in a study of T cells after yellow fever vaccination. Via MiXCR, TCRdb re-called the 5' RACE reads, giving one row per CDR3 protein. This table has 300,000 to 400,000 distinct CDR3 sequences, approximately 4% appearing once. Sequenced here: PBMCs, sampled 5 days after the yellow fever booster vaccination. The receptor source for this set is a man between 18 and 35 years old who received the YFV17D yellow fever vaccine.

Ten or more counts support this clonotype. The chain recombines TRBV7-2 with TRBJ2-3, with 8 nucleotides matching TRBD2. The germline gives CDR1 SGHTA, CDR2 FQGNSA. This CDR3 has 16 residues. Trimming cost V 0 bases and J 4 bases; bases outside gene matches: 6. This chain's CDR3 is CASSLAGAGVADTQYF. The CDR3 nucleotides are TGTGCCAGCAGCTTAGCAGGAGCGGGGGTGGCAGATACGCAGTATTTT.

The genes are TRBV6-6 and TRBJ2-2; 7 bases map to TRBD2. The CDR3 contains 16 residues. The ends lost 8 bases at V and 5 bases at J; junction bases unmatched: 14. CDR1 and CDR2 (germline): MNHNY, SVGAGI (reference sequence). The CDR3 protein is CASQTSAAGETGELFF. DNA for the CDR3: TGTGCCAGCCAAACCTCGGCGGCGGGGGAGACCGGGGAGCTGTTTTTT.

V gene TRBV15 combines with J gene TRBJ1-1, with no clear D. Germline CDR1 and CDR2: LNHNV and YYDKDF (reference sequence). The CDR3 is 16 amino acids. Trimming took off 1 base at V and 0 bases at J, with 12 bases between the two ends. The CDR3 DNA sequence: TGTGCCACCAGCAGAGGGGCAGCCTTAATGAACACTGAAGCTTTCTTT. Amino acids: CATSRGAALMNTEAFF.

In this sample, this clonotype turned up many times. The V gene is TRBV4-3, the J gene TRBJ2-2; tentatively, D is TRBD2 (6 bases). The CDR3 consists of 14 residues. Germline CDR1 reads LGHNA; CDR2 reads YSLEER. V was trimmed by 8 bases and J by 7 bases, leaving 17 bases between them. The CDR3 region has the DNA TGCGCCAGCGGAACCCCAGTCGGGGGCGGGGAGCTGTTTTTT. Its protein product is CASGTPVGGGELFF.

This clonotype was counted ten times or more. The V call is TRBV11-2, the J call TRBJ2-1, with 9 bases identical to TRBD1. Germline V gene sequence: CDR1 SGHAT, CDR2 FQNNGV. The CDR3 consists of 13 residues. CDR3 sequence: CARGDRVYNEQFF. DNA of the CDR3: TGTGCGAGGGGGGACAGGGTTTACAATGAGCAGTTCTTC.

At least ten counts were recorded for this clonotype. CDR3 amino acids: CASSLDRGAGNTIYF. The DNA of the CDR3 is TGCGCCAGCAGCCTCGATCGGGGAGCTGGAAACACCATATATTTT. The chain employs TRBV5-1 and TRBJ1-3; D not resolved. Germline loops: CDR1 SGHRS, CDR2 YFSETQ. Deletions cut 4 bases from V and 2 bases from J, with 13 bases between. This CDR3 spans 15 amino acids.

This clonotype was recorded many times. The J gene is TRBJ1-6, the V gene TRBV7-2; a possible D gene is TRBD1 (5 bases). The CDR3 length is 14 residues. CDR1 is SGHTA and CDR2 is FQGNSA in the germline V gene. V gave up 3 bases and J gave up 5 bases, with 8 bases separating them. In DNA, the CDR3 is TGTGCCAGCAGCTTGGGACCCAATAATTCACCCCTCCACTTT. Encoded protein: CASSLGPNNSPLHF. Combining the CDR3 with reference TRBV7-2 and TRBJ1-6 gives the whole variable domain GAGVSQSPSNKVTEKGKDVELRCDPISGHTALYWYRQSLGQGLEFLIYFQGNSAPDKSGLPSDRFSAERTGGSVSTLTIQRTQQEDSAVYLCASSLGPNNSPLHFGNGTRLTVT.

The chain joins TRBV30 to TRBJ2-3, with unresolved D. Between the trimmed V and J ends, which lost 0 bases and 3 bases, there was a span of 7 bases. The CDR3 has 13 residues. Germline CDR1 is GTSNPN and CDR2 is SVGIG (reference sequence). The chain's CDR3 is CAWSVLGTDTQYF. The CDR3 bases are TGTGCCTGGAGTGTACTGGGAACAGATACGCAGTATTTT.

There are a few counts of this clonotype. This chain links TRBV2 with TRBJ2-7, with a weak D call TRBD1 (6 bases). V was cut by 4 bases and J by 0 bases, with 10 bases left in between. This CDR3 is 14 amino acids long. The germline gives CDR1 SNHLY, CDR2 FYNNEI. The CDR3 spells CASSGTETSYEQYF. The CDR3 DNA is TGTGCCAGCAGTGGGACAGAGACCTCCTACGAGCAGTACTTC.

This clonotype was seen only a few times. J is TRBJ2-5 and V is TRBV12-3 or TRBV12-4; 7 positions match TRBD2. There are 14 residues in the CDR3. After removal of 8 bases from V and 2 bases from J, the junction contained 8 bases not matched to a gene. The chain's CDR3 is CASRKRGGQETQYF. The CDR3, as DNA: TGTGCCAGCCGAAAGCGGGGTGGTCAAGAGACCCAGTACTTC.

J is TRBJ2-5 and V is TRBV7-2; 8 bases line up with TRBD1. V trimming: 2 bases; J trimming: 6 bases; junction bases outside the gene matches: 5. There are 14 residues in the CDR3. CDR1 is SGHTA and CDR2 is FQGNSA in the germline V gene. CDR3 coding DNA: TGTGCCAGCAGCTTACAGGGGGCATTGAAGACCCAGTACTTC. This translates into CASSLQGALKTQYF.

Of note for this clonotype: Germline is not matched at one junction end, which may reflect a read error. The chain joins TRBV7-9 to TRBJ2-4; 7 nucleotides agree with TRBD1. Germline-derived CDR1 and CDR2 are SEHNR and FQNEAQ (reference sequence). CDR3 length: 10 residues. CDR3 DNA sequence: TGTGCCAGCACCCGACAGGGCCACGACTTC. As protein: CASTRQGHDF.

This clonotype was seen a handful of times. The chain links TRBV5-1 to TRBJ2-1; D is perhaps TRBD2 (6 bases). The CDR3 spans 13 residues. V lost 4 bases and J 6 bases, leaving 11 bases between the germline ends. Germline V CDR1 and CDR2: SGHRS, YFSETQ. The CDR3 here is CASSMGTVNEQFF. In nucleotides, the CDR3 is TGCGCCAGCAGCATGGGGACTGTCAATGAGCAGTTCTTC.

This clonotype showed up many times. The V and J genes are TRBV6-5 and TRBJ1-1, with D unclear. Deletions cut 5 bases from V and 5 bases from J, with 15 bases between. CDR3 length equals 14 residues. Germline V CDR1 and CDR2: MNHEY, SVGAGI. CDR3 sequence reads: CASSTPGSGTEAFF. The CDR3 nucleotides are TGTGCCAGCAGTACACCGGGCAGCGGGACTGAAGCTTTCTTT.

The V and J genes are TRBV5-1 and TRBJ2-1; TRBD2 agrees at 11 bases. In germline, CDR1 is SGHRS, CDR2 YFSETQ. The CDR3 is 18 residues long. V lost 4 bases to trimming and J lost 6 bases; unmatched junction nucleotides: 15. This CDR3 is CASSTTSGGSRRFNEQFF. The DNA of the CDR3 is TGCGCCAGCAGCACTACTAGCGGGGGTTCGCGGAGATTCAATGAGCAGTTCTTC. Using reference TRBV5-1 and TRBJ2-1 for the parts outside the CDR3, the full variable domain is KAGVTQTPRYLIKTRGQQVTLSCSPISGHRSVSWYQQTPGQGLQFLFEYFSETQRNKGNFPGRFSGRQFSNSRSEMNVSTLELGDSALYLCASSTTSGGSRRFNEQFFGPGTRLTVL.

This clonotype was seen many times. The rearrangement links TRBV4-1 to TRBJ2-5; no clear D. The CDR3 contains 12 residues. In germline, CDR1 is MGHRA, CDR2 YSYEKL. With 2 bases removed from V and 1 base from J, the gap between germline ends came to 2 bases. The CDR3 DNA reads TGCGCCAGCAGCCAACCCCAAGAGACCCAGTACTTC. Its translation: CASSQPQETQYF.

The rearrangement links TRBV4-1 to TRBJ2-3; perhaps TRBD2 as D (5 bases). Germline assignment: CDR1 MGHRA and CDR2 YSYEKL. V lost 0 bases and J 4 bases, leaving 23 bases between the germline ends. The CDR3 sequence is 19 residues long. The DNA for the CDR3 is TGCGCCAGCAGCCAAGATTGGTTAAAGCGGCCTCCGGTATCAGATACGCAGTATTTT. As protein: CASSQDWLKRPPVSDTQYF.

The chain employs TRBV11-2 and TRBJ2-3; perhaps TRBD2 as D (5 bases). This CDR3 has 11 residues. Trimming shortened V by 3 bases and J by 11 bases, and 9 bases separated the two germline ends. CDR1 is SGHAT and CDR2 is FQNNGV in the germline V gene. This chain's CDR3 is CASSFGSGQYF. CDR3 DNA: TGTGCCAGCAGCTTTGGGAGCGGGCAGTATTTT.

V is TRBV7-2 and J is TRBJ2-7; 8 bases map to TRBD2. Germline-derived CDR1 and CDR2 are SGHTA and FQGNSA. Losses at the gene ends were 2 bases for V and 3 bases for J; bases not matched to a gene: 6. The CDR3 length is 15 residues. This CDR3 is CASSLPLAGFYEQYF. CDR3 nucleotide sequence: TGTGCCAGCAGCTTACCCCTAGCGGGTTTCTACGAGCAGTACTTC. Supplemented by reference TRBV7-2 and TRBJ2-7, the full variable domain reads GAGVSQSPSNKVTEKGKDVELRCDPISGHTALYWYRQSLGQGLEFLIYFQGNSAPDKSGLPSDRFSAERTGGSVSTLTIQRTQQEDSAVYLCASSLPLAGFYEQYFGPGTRLTVT.

The chain couples TRBV29-1 to TRBJ1-3; no reliable D call. Trimming shortened V by 4 bases and J by 0 bases, and 10 bases separated the two germline ends. This CDR3 region has 14 residues. The V gene's germline CDR1 is SQVTM and CDR2 ANQGSEA. DNA for the CDR3: TGCAGCGTTGGTCGGGGAACCTCTGGAAACACCATATATTTT. This encodes CSVGRGTSGNTIYF.

The chain employs TRBV2 and TRBJ2-7, with TRBD1 as a possible D gene (5 bases). The V and J ends lost 8 bases and 3 bases respectively, with 14 bases between them. The CDR3 runs to 13 residues. CDR1 SNHLY and CDR2 FYNNEI come from the germline V gene. The CDR3 region is CASGRQGGYEQYV. The CDR3 DNA reads as TGTGCCAGCGGACGCCAGGGTGGCTACGAGCAGTACGTC.

This clonotype has at least ten counts. The rearrangement uses TRBV4-1 and TRBJ1-5; unclear D gene. The germline gives CDR1 MGHRA, CDR2 YSYEKL. The CDR3 covers 13 residues. The V gene lost 6 bases and the J gene lost 0 bases, with 6 bases spanning the gap. The CDR3: CASRPNSNQPQHF. The CDR3 nucleotides are TGCGCCAGCAGACCAAATAGCAATCAGCCCCAGCATTTT.

This clonotype appeared many times. The genes are TRBV6-5 and TRBJ2-7, with 7 nucleotides matching TRBD2. CDR3 length equals 13 residues. Germline CDR1 is MNHEY and CDR2 is SVGAGI. Trimming took 5 bases from V and 6 from J; bases not matched to a gene: 7. CDR3 amino acids: CASSPSGVGEQYF. The CDR3 bases are TGTGCCAGCAGTCCCAGCGGGGTTGGCGAGCAGTACTTC.